This T cell receptor beta chain stems from a study of blood T cells in healthy people across ages. The authors ran a second PCR of roughly 7 to 11 cycles using a sample-barcoded 5' primer and a J-beta primer mix. MiXCR, run by TCRdb on the 5' RACE reads, gives a single entry per CDR3 protein. The data hold nearly 800,000 distinct CDR3 sequences, with roughly 56% observed a single time. Looked up from germline, CDR1 is MGHDK and CDR2 is SYGVNS. The CDR3 has 15 amino acids. V was trimmed by 3 bases and J by 2 bases, leaving 13 bases between them. This chain uses TRBV25-1 with TRBJ1-2; D gene unclear. Sequencing used blood. This TCR was recovered from a man aged 35-49 years in good health. Written as DNA, the CDR3 is TGTGCCAGCAGTGACCACCAGGATTCAAACTATGGCTACACCTTC. Its translation is CASSDHQDSNYGYTF.